This T cell receptor beta chain was recorded in a study of T cell responses to AZD1222 COVID-19 vaccine. Study-wide points: At study baseline, merely five or six AZD1222 recipients were seropositive. Distributed over spike, vaccine-associated CD4 TCRs predominated at 160-218 and 743-854. Donors in the cohort were predominantly white British and more often female, and clonal diversity was possibly underestimated. When two AZD1222 doses had been given, Spike-specific TCR breadth and depth rose.

The repertoire was sequenced with immunoSEQ multiplex PCR; TCRdb's copy has only in-frame clones and lacks some. This sample has some 150,000 clones, with 75% to 85% found just once. Concerning this clone itself: Its matching antigen is unknown.

Germline V gives CDR1 SGHTA, CDR2 FQGNSA. The length of the CDR3 is 14 residues. The V gene lost 1 base and the J gene lost 3 bases, with 9 bases spanning the gap. Sequencing was performed on peripheral blood, taken 28 days after the second dose of the MenACWY control vaccine. This TCR was sampled from an adult who received the MenACWY meningococcal vaccine as a control. V gene TRBV7-2 combines with J gene TRBJ1-1; D remains unclear. For the CDR3, the DNA is TGTGCCAGCAGCTTAGAACAGTACTACACTGAAGCTTTCTTT. As protein: CASSLEQYYTEAFF.